The rows below give T cell receptor beta chains drawn from one sample of a study of vaccination effects on CD4 cells after COVID-19. Antigens for these TCRs are unknown. Some clones are missing from TCRdb's copy, which holds only in-frame ones; the method was immunoSEQ multiplex PCR. This sample has around 41,000 clones, with around 78% found just once. The sequencing used CD4+ T cells from PBMCs cultured with SARS-CoV-2 spike peptides, collected before COVID-19 vaccination. Source of these receptors: a human donor who received a COVID-19 vaccine. CDR3s leave out the opening cysteine and the closing phenylalanine or tryptophan.

j_call v_call cdr3_aa
TRBJ2-3 TRBV29-1 SVGGETDTQY
TRBJ2-3 TRBV5-4 ASSSGTSGGMSTDTQY
TRBJ1-1 TRBV5-6 ASSLGGWTAAGLNTEAF
TRBJ1-3 TRBV18 ASSPEQGIAGNTIY
TRBJ1-1 TRBV11-2 ASSVGGPNPAF
TRBJ2-4 TRBV7-2 ASSRPPSGENIQY
TRBJ1-1 TRBV5-1 ASSTGVTEAF
TRBJ1-5 TRBV27 ASSSSAQGRVSNQPQH
TRBJ1-1 TRBV3-1/TRBV3-2 ASSRQGLSTEAF
TRBJ1-1 TRBV6-2/TRBV6-3 ASSYRSQGQGGTEAF
TRBJ1-4 TRBV19 ASSITRGDEKLF
TRBJ1-4 TRBV6-2/TRBV6-3 ASSYSISGQREKLF
TRBJ2-2 TRBV9 ASSVPLASDTGELF
TRBJ1-5 TRBV7-8 ASSLGTGDSNQPQH
TRBJ2-3 TRBV6-5 ASIVRGVVDTQY
TRBJ2-3 TRBV5-1 ASSTGTLRDTQY
TRBJ2-5 TRBV5-1 ASSLVLAGEETQY
TRBJ2-3 TRBV6-4 ASSLLAGGEDTQY
TRBJ1-6 TRBV4-1 ASSQSRENSPLH
TRBJ2-1 TRBV4-3 ASSQDLTGGSYNEQF
TRBJ2-3 TRBV19 ASTRFGGGALDTQY
TRBJ1-6 TRBV10-3 AISRQASGSPLH
TRBJ2-4 TRBV2 ANSGTGGGNIQY
TRBJ1-4 TRBV6-5 ASSSLDRTYEKLF
TRBJ2-4 TRBV5-1 ASSTGQENIQY
TRBJ1-2 TRBV19 ASSIAANYGYT
TRBJ2-1 TRBV10-1 ASSGRTGSGGAHEQF
TRBJ1-5 TRBV19 ASSMTANQPQH
TRBJ1-3 TRBV5-6 ASRGLSGNTIY
TRBJ2-3 TRBV4-1 ASSQVFLGTGSTDTQY
TRBJ1-2 TRBV7-9 ASTPNRGGTYGYT
TRBJ2-5 TRBV3-1/TRBV3-2 ASSQGVTDQETQY
TRBJ2-2 TRBV9 ASSVRVTGELF
TRBJ2-5 TRBV29-1 SVAGGLETQY
TRBJ1-6 TRBV7-2 ASSLFVGFGNSPLH
TRBJ1-1 TRBV12-5 ASGNTRGTEAF
TRBJ2-1 TRBV11-1 ASSLGENNEQF
TRBJ2-3 TRBV5-1 ASSPGTSGGNTDTQY
TRBJ2-2 TRBV5-1 ASSTGQSTGELF
TRBJ1-2 TRBV6-2/TRBV6-3 ASSRADYGYT
TRBJ1-1 TRBV7-2 ASSFAGTGEAF
TRBJ2-3 TRBV7-2 ASSLWGTDTQY
TRBJ2-1 TRBV21-1 ASSKPRDNEQF
TRBJ2-6 TRBV24-1 ATSEGGTGANVLT
TRBJ1-1 TRBV18 ASSAGTGIEPF